These 10 T cell receptor beta chains came from one sample sequenced in a study of blood T cells in healthy people across ages. The authors ran a second PCR of roughly 6 to 12 cycles using a sample-barcoded 5' primer and a J-beta primer mix. TCRdb analysed the 5' RACE reads with MiXCR anew, one entry per CDR3 protein. The sample lists fewer than 900,000 distinct CDR3 sequences; under 40% were seen once. Material: blood. The receptors were sampled from a man younger than 35 in good health.

The rearrangement links TRBV11-2 to TRBJ1-5, with D tentatively TRBD1 (5 bases). CDR1 SGHAT and CDR2 FQNNGV come from the germline V gene. V was pared by 2 bases and J by 5 bases, with 16 bases between. The CDR3 length is 16 residues. The CDR3 DNA reads as TGTGCCAGCAGCTTAAGGGGCGCGAATTCCGATCAGCCCCAGCATTTT. Amino acid sequence: CASSLRGANSDQPQHF.

The rearrangement links TRBV27 to TRBJ2-7; 7 positions agree with TRBD1. J lost 4 bases, V lost 5 bases, and 8 bases had no gene match. The CDR3 is 14 residues long. Germline CDR1 is MNHEY and CDR2 is SMNVEV (reference sequence). The CDR3 reads CASSQGQLHYEQYF. The CDR3 nucleotides are TGTGCCAGCAGTCAGGGACAGCTACATTACGAGCAGTACTTC.

Comment on this clonotype: This may stem from a read error, because a much larger clone lies one nucleotide away. CDR3 protein: CASSCELQETQYF. The CDR3 DNA sequence: TGTGCCAGCAGTTGTGAACTCCAAGAGACCCAGTACTTC. The chain carries TRBV12-3 or TRBV12-4 and TRBJ2-7; no clear D. The J call may be incorrect, as the DNA end agrees better with TRBJ2-5. The length of the CDR3 is 13 residues.

The gene calls are TRBV29-1 and TRBJ2-7; D perhaps matches TRBD1 (6 bases). CDR3 length: 16 amino acids. Germline V lookup: CDR1 SQVTM, CDR2 ANQGSEA. The V gene lost 3 bases and the J gene lost 0 bases, with 18 bases spanning the gap. This CDR3 is CSVEGPTGRNSYEQYF. The CDR3 DNA reads as TGCAGCGTTGAGGGACCGACAGGTCGGAACTCCTACGAGCAGTACTTC.

CDR3 region: CASRIAGARSDTQYF. In DNA form, the CDR3 reads TGTGCCAGCAGAATAGCGGGGGCCCGCTCAGATACGCAGTATTTT. This chain uses TRBV12-3 or TRBV12-4 with TRBJ2-3; 9 nucleotides match TRBD2. V shed 6 bases, J shed 4 bases, and the junction held 8 bases outside the gene matches. CDR3 length: 15 residues.

The rearrangement links TRBV20-1 to TRBJ1-2, with D perhaps matching TRBD1 (5 bases). Trimming removed 3 bases at V and 13 bases at J, with 24 bases between. Germline V gives CDR1 DFQATT, CDR2 SNEGSKA (reference sequence). The CDR3 sequence is 14 residues long. CDR3 bases: TGCAGTGCTAGGCGTCTCGGGACGTCTCCTCGTGGCACCTTC. Protein sequence: CSARRLGTSPRGTF.

Notes on this clonotype: An end of the junction differs from the germline gene, which may be a read error. This chain connects TRBV7-9 to TRBJ2-6, with D possibly being TRBD1 (5 bases). CDR1 and CDR2 (germline): SEHNR, FQNEAQ (reference sequence). The CDR3 runs to 12 residues. CDR3: CASGRDSNVPTF. The DNA for the CDR3 is TGTGCCAGCGGCAGGGATTCCAACGTCCCGACTTTC.

This clonotype showed up just a few times. V gene TRBV5-1 combines with J gene TRBJ1-1; D is unclear. This CDR3 region has 14 residues. Germline CDR1 reads SGHRS; CDR2 reads YFSETQ. V was trimmed by 8 bases and J by 9 bases, leaving 23 bases between them. This CDR3 is CASRADGAIAKAFF. DNA for the CDR3: TGCGCCAGTCGAGCCGACGGCGCGATTGCTAAAGCTTTCTTT. Complete variable domain (other parts from reference TRBV5-1 and TRBJ1-1): KAGVTQTPRYLIKTRGQQVTLSCSPISGHRSVSWYQQTPGQGLQFLFEYFSETQRNKGNFPGRFSGRQFSNSRSEMNVSTLELGDSALYLCASRADGAIAKAFFGQGTRLTVV.

The CDR3 region has the DNA TGTGCCAGCAGCCAAGATAGAAGGCAGTTGAACACTGAAGCTTTCTTT. Translating gives CASSQDRRQLNTEAFF. The chain is built from TRBV4-2 and TRBJ1-1, with D unresolved. The CDR3 is 16 residues long. Germline loops: CDR1 LGHNA, CDR2 YNFKEQ. Trimming shortened V by 0 bases and J by 0 bases, and 11 bases separated the two germline ends.

This chain links TRBV20-1 with TRBJ2-1, with 11 bases identical to TRBD2. The V and J ends lost 6 bases and 7 bases, in that order; junction bases with no gene match: 8. This CDR3 region has 14 residues. Germline assignment: CDR1 DFQATT and CDR2 SNEGSKA (reference sequence). CDR3 bases: TGCAGTGCCCATCTAGCGGGGGGTCGAAATGAGCAGTTCTTC. Translation: CSAHLAGGRNEQFF.